This T cell receptor (beta chain) was captured by sequencing in a study of regulatory and conventional T cells in RAG deficiency. Blood CD4+ CD25-low CD127-high conventional T cells supplied the genomic DNA template. Sequencing used immunoSEQ multiplex PCR; TCRdb keeps in-frame clones, though not all of them. The sample holds about 9,100 clones, 90% to 95% seen once. With 0 bases removed from V and 1 base from J, the gap between germline ends came to 4 bases. The CDR3 sequence is 15 residues long. Germline CDR1 reads LNHNV; CDR2 reads YYDKDF (reference sequence). The rearrangement joins TRBV15 to TRBJ2-6; D gene ambiguous. This clonotype originated in a human donor with RAG deficiency presenting as severe combined immunodeficiency. Material: CD4+ effector T cells sorted from blood. In nucleotides, the CDR3 is TGTGCCACCAGCAGAGATCGATCTGGGGCCAACGTCCTGACTTTC. Translating it yields CATSRDRSGANVLTF.